Listed here are 23 T cell receptor beta chains from one sample, sequenced in a study of cytomegalovirus exposure and HLA in healthy donors. PCR used 60 Vbeta primers and 13 Jbeta primers. Assay: immunoSEQ multiplex PCR; the TCRdb copy retains only in-frame clones and omits some. The sample records more than 95,000 clones, 10% being singletons. The specimen sequenced was PBMCs. These receptors came from a man aged 40-50 years in good health and CMV-seropositive.

This chain links TRBV12-5 with TRBJ2-1; 11 bases map to TRBD2. The germline gives CDR1 LGHNT, CDR2 FRNRAP. CDR3 length: 15 amino acids. Trimming removed 4 bases from V and 7 bases from J; junction bases left unmatched: 6. The CDR3 region has the DNA TGTGCTAGTGGTTATTACCTAGCGGGGGGAAATGAGCAGTTCTTC. As protein: CASGYYLAGGNEQFF.

J is TRBJ1-4 and V is TRBV14, with D unclear. V lost 1 base and J lost 8, with 14 bases in between. The CDR3 is made up of 15 amino acids. CDR1 is SGHDN, CDR2 FVKESK, per germline. The CDR3 is CASSQASGEGEKLFF. The CDR3 bases are TGTGCCAGCAGCCAAGCTTCTGGGGAGGGAGAAAAACTGTTTTTT. The entire variable domain, with the rest obtained from reference TRBV14 and TRBJ1-4, is as follows: EAGVTQFPSHSVIEKGQTVTLRCDPISGHDNLYWYRRVMGKEIKFLLHFVKESKQDESGMPNNRFLAERTGGTYSTLKVQPAELEDSGVYFCASSQASGEGEKLFFGSGTQLSVL.

This clone has only a few counts. J is TRBJ1-2 and V is TRBV9; no clear D. Trimming cost V 4 bases and J 8 bases, with 12 bases left between them. CDR1 SGDLS and CDR2 YYNGEE come from the germline V gene. CDR3 size: 12 residues. The chain's CDR3 is CASSLDSAGYTF. The CDR3 bases are TGTGCCAGCAGCCTCGACTCCGCGGGCTACACCTTC.

The chain has TRBV7-9 and TRBJ2-3; 9 bases align to TRBD2. J lost 3 bases, V lost 5 bases, and 6 bases had no gene match. Germline V CDR1 and CDR2: SEHNR, FQNEAQ (reference sequence). This CDR3 has 15 amino acids. The CDR3 sequence is CASSPLAGTTDTQYF. CDR3 nucleotide sequence: TGTGCCAGCAGCCCTCTAGCGGGAACGACAGATACGCAGTATTTT. Drawing the rest from reference TRBV7-9 and TRBJ2-3, the complete variable domain is DTGVSQNPRHKITKRGQNVTFRCDPISEHNRLYWYRQTLGQGPEFLTYFQNEAQLEKSRLLSDRFSAERPKGSFSTLEIQRTEQGDSAMYLCASSPLAGTTDTQYFGPGTRLTVL.

The chain joins TRBV28 to TRBJ2-1; TRBD1 agrees at 7 bases. The CDR3 runs to 19 residues. The V segment lost 6 bases and the J segment 6 bases; nucleotides outside the gene matches: 23. CDR1 is MDHEN and CDR2 is SYDVKM in the germline V gene. Written as DNA, the CDR3 is TGTGCCAGCAGCCAGGGACAGTACGCTACTCGGTCAAGAATCAATGAGCAGTTCTTC. Its translation is CASSQGQYATRSRINEQFF.

This chain links TRBV19 with TRBJ2-7; TRBD1 might be the D (6 bases). V dropped 6 bases and J dropped 3 bases, with 15 bases sitting between them. Germline lookup yields CDR1 LNHDA and CDR2 SQIVND (reference sequence). The CDR3 runs to 14 residues. The CDR3 region has the DNA TGTGCCAGTAGGTTGAGGGGGAGTGACTACGAGCAGTACTTC. This encodes CASRLRGSDYEQYF.

This clone was observed a few times. This sequence joins TRBV21-1 and TRBJ1-2. TRBV21-1 is termed a pseudogene. The CDR3 contains 16 residues. As DNA, the CDR3 is TGTGCCAGCAGCAACCCGGGGGGGGCGGCTAACTATGGCTACACCTTC. Its protein is CASSNPGGAANYGYTF.

The chain combines TRBV19 with TRBJ2-7; the match to TRBD2 covers 11 bases. V lost 6 bases to trimming and J lost 2 bases; unmatched junction nucleotides: 3. The length of the CDR3 is 14 residues. The germline V gene has CDR1 LNHDA and CDR2 SQIVND (reference sequence). This chain's CDR3 is CASSATSGTYEQYF. CDR3 nucleotide sequence: TGTGCCAGTAGCGCGACTAGCGGGACCTACGAGCAGTACTTC. The whole variable domain, remainder taken from reference TRBV19 and TRBJ2-7, is DGGITQSPKYLFRKEGQNVTLSCEQNLNHDAMYWYRQDPGQGLRLIYYSQIVNDFQKGDIAEGYSVSREKKESFPLTVTSAQKNPTAFYLCASSATSGTYEQYFGPGTRLTVT.

In its sample, this clone was seen a few times. Here the CDR3 DNA reads TGTGCCAGCAGCCCCGGACTTGTCAACGAGCAGTACTTC. Protein product: CASSPGLVNEQYF. The V gene is TRBV27, the J gene TRBJ2-7; a possible D gene is TRBD2 (5 bases). V gave up 6 bases and J gave up 5 bases, with 14 bases separating them. The CDR3 is 13 amino acids. From germline, CDR1 is MNHEY and CDR2 SMNVEV (reference sequence).

The gene calls are TRBV9 and TRBJ1-1; D gene ambiguous. From germline, CDR1 is SGDLS and CDR2 YYNGEE. This CDR3 region has 13 residues. Trimming left V 2 bases short and J 1 base short, with 6 bases between. CDR3 loop: CASSVWQNTEAFF. The DNA of the CDR3 is TGTGCCAGCAGCGTCTGGCAGAACACTGAAGCTTTCTTT.

The sample holds a few counts of this clone. The junction shows a germline mismatch at one end, possibly a read error. Other DNA sequences in the sample encode the same CDR3. The rearrangement links TRBV7-2 to TRBJ1-4, with D hard to call. Germline assignment: CDR1 SGHTA and CDR2 FQGNSA. This CDR3 has 12 amino acids. CDR3: CASSLPKGELFF. CDR3 DNA: TGTGCAAGCAGCTTACCCAAGGGAGAACTGTTTTTT.

This clone turned up a few times. V usage is TRBV6-5 and J usage is TRBJ2-2, with TRBD2 as a possible D gene (6 bases). Germline V gene data show CDR1 as MNHEY and CDR2 as SVGAGI. Trimming took off 4 bases at V and 1 base at J, with 10 bases between the two ends. This CDR3 is 15 amino acids long. The CDR3 loop reads CASSFLSGNTGELFF. The CDR3 nucleotides are TGTGCCAGCAGTTTCCTTAGCGGGAACACCGGGGAGCTGTTTTTT.

This clone has a handful of counts. This chain joins TRBV21-1 and TRBJ2-2; the D segment call TRBD2 is taken from the table without a DNA check. TRBV21-1 is a pseudogene locus. CDR3 length: 15 residues. CDR3 sequence (DNA): TGTGCCAGCAGCAAAGGCGGGAGGAACACCGGGGAGCTGTTTTTT. Translating it yields CASSKGGRNTGELFF.

This clone was found a few times. This rearrangement joins TRBV27 to TRBJ2-6; D may be TRBD1 (6 bases). CDR1 is MNHEY and CDR2 is SMNVEV in the germline V gene (reference sequence). V was trimmed by 8 bases and J by 4 bases, leaving 15 bases between them. The CDR3 contains 15 residues. CDR3 coding DNA: TGTGCCAGCGGACTCGGGACACCCGGGGCCAACGTCCTGACTTTC. Translating gives CASGLGTPGANVLTF. Full variable domain (missing parts from reference TRBV27 and TRBJ2-6): EAQVTQNPRYLITVTGKKLTVTCSQNMNHEYMSWYRQDPGLGLRQIYYSMNVEVTDKGDVPEGYKVSRKEKRNFPLILESPSPNQTSLYFCASGLGTPGANVLTFGAGSRLTVL.

This clone was counted between two and nine times. The chain is built from TRBV28 and TRBJ1-4, with 7 bases lining up with TRBD1. The CDR3 totals 14 residues. Trimming at V came to 2 bases and at J to 8 bases, leaving 5 bases not matched to a gene. CDR1 is MDHEN, CDR2 SYDVKM, per germline. The CDR3 protein is CASSLNRGGEKLFF. Written as DNA, the CDR3 is TGTGCCAGCAGTTTAAACAGGGGTGGAGAAAAACTGTTTTTT.

The chain employs TRBV7-9 and TRBJ2-7; TRBD2 matches at 9 bases. Germline V gene sequence: CDR1 SEHNR, CDR2 FQNEAQ (reference sequence). This CDR3 spans 15 amino acids. J gave up 3 bases and V 5 bases, and 8 bases lay outside the gene matches. As DNA, the CDR3 is TGTGCCAGCAGCCTAGAGATAGCGGGAGACTACGAGCAGTACTTC. It yields the protein CASSLEIAGDYEQYF.

This clone was detected a few times. The chain joins TRBV12-5 to TRBJ2-7; TRBD2 matches at 9 bases. Losses at the gene ends were 0 bases for V and 2 bases for J; bases not matched to a gene: 5. This CDR3 has 16 amino acids. Germline V CDR1 and CDR2: LGHNT, FRNRAP. CDR3 bases: TGTGCTAGTGGTTTGGTAAGCGGGAGGAAACCCTACGAGCAGTACTTC. It codes for CASGLVSGRKPYEQYF.

This clone was observed a few times. The chain is built from TRBV19 and TRBJ2-2; 8 positions match TRBD1. V lost 5 bases and J lost 6; bases outside the gene matches: 17. Germline V gene sequence: CDR1 LNHDA, CDR2 SQIVND (reference sequence). The CDR3 has 18 amino acids. CDR3 loop: CASSASPGQGRLSGELFF. Here the CDR3 DNA reads TGTGCCAGTAGTGCCTCCCCAGGACAGGGAAGGTTGTCCGGGGAGCTGTTTTTT.

This clone has only a few counts. CDR3 sequence reads: CASSGTEAYEQYF. CDR3 bases: TGTGCCAGCAGTGGGACAGAAGCCTACGAGCAGTACTTC. J is TRBJ2-7 and V is TRBV27, with 7 bases identical to TRBD1. This CDR3 is built from 13 residues. Germline V lookup: CDR1 MNHEY, CDR2 SMNVEV (reference sequence). Germline trimming cut 5 bases from V and 2 bases from J; bases unmatched to any gene: 3.

The table lists this clone with a few counts. The gene calls are TRBV10-3 and TRBJ2-7, with 8 bases fitting TRBD1. CDR1 is ENHRY, CDR2 SYGVKD, per germline. The CDR3 loop spans 15 amino acids. After removal of 4 bases from V and 4 bases from J, the junction contained 9 bases not matched to a gene. This CDR3 reads CAISGTGNILYEQYF. CDR3 sequence (DNA): TGTGCCATCAGTGGGACAGGGAACATCTTGTACGAGCAGTACTTC.

In its sample, this clone was seen a few times. The chain recombines TRBV25-1 with TRBJ2-2; 8 bases agree with TRBD1. J gave up 6 bases and V 3 bases, and 9 bases lay outside the gene matches. The CDR3 covers 16 residues. CDR1 MGHDK and CDR2 SYGVNS come from the germline V gene. CDR3 in DNA: TGTGCCAGCAGTGACTCTGGGACAGGCAGGGCCGGGGAGCTGTTTTTT. Its translation: CASSDSGTGRAGELFF.

This chain connects TRBV6-6 to TRBJ2-7; the D gene is possibly TRBD1 (6 bases). Trimming left V 6 bases short and J 6 bases short, with 24 bases between. Germline CDR1 is MNHNY and CDR2 is SVGAGI (reference sequence). The CDR3 contains 16 residues. CDR3 region: CASRPIGTTTKGEQYF. In nucleotides, the CDR3 is TGTGCCAGCAGGCCAATAGGGACAACGACCAAGGGCGAGCAGTACTTC.

In regard to this clone: Other DNA sequences from this sample encode an identical CDR3 as well. The V and J genes are TRBV18 and TRBJ2-7, with D tentatively TRBD2 (6 bases). V dropped 5 bases and J dropped 4 bases, with 9 bases sitting between them. Germline CDR1 and CDR2: KGHSH and LQKENI. The CDR3 is made up of 12 amino acids. The CDR3 reads CASSSGGYEQYF. The CDR3 DNA reads TGTGCCAGCTCATCCGGGGGTTACGAGCAGTACTTC. Using reference TRBV18 and TRBJ2-7 for the parts outside the CDR3, the full variable domain is NAGVMQNPRHLVRRRGQEARLRCSPMKGHSHVYWYRQLPEEGLKFMVYLQKENIIDESGMPKERFSAEFPKEGPSILRIQQVVRGDSAAYFCASSSGGYEQYFGPGTRLTVT.